The present entry profiles one T cell receptor beta chain with its context. Its cognate antigen is unknown. A multiplex PCR was run with 60 Vbeta primers and 13 Jbeta primers. TCRdb's copy holds only in-frame clones and misses some; the assay was immunoSEQ multiplex PCR. The profile shows 150,000 to 200,000 clones, 65% to 80% of them singletons. J was trimmed by 4 bases and V by 5 bases; bases with no gene match: 9. This CDR3 region has 16 residues. The V gene's germline CDR1 is SGHTA and CDR2 FQGTGA. This sample was taken from a study of cytomegalovirus exposure and HLA in healthy donors. Notes on the study in general: A later analysis reportedly found that, within productive TCRs, an Asian-associated ancestry cluster had fewer N-insertions than the mean observed across the approximately 670 donors.

The chain is built from TRBV7-3 and TRBJ2-1; 9 nucleotides line up with TRBD2. The sequencing input was PBMCs. The receptor comes from a woman aged 40 to 49 in good health and CMV-seronegative. CDR3 coding DNA: TGTGCCAGCAGCCCATCGGGACTAGCAGCTTACAATGAGCAGTTCTTC. It encodes CASSPSGLAAYNEQFF.